This entry lists 17 T cell receptor beta chains sequenced from one sample in a study of CD8+ T cells in alopecia areata. Isolated RNA was reverse transcribed into cDNA used as the sequencing template. Only in-frame clones appear in the TCRdb table, and some are missing; sequencing was by immunoSEQ multiplex PCR. Among about 100,000 clones listed, 59% were seen once. Sequencing was done on a sample of CD8+ T cells sorted from blood. These TCRs come from a human donor in good health.

The chain combines TRBV9 with TRBJ2-3; no definite D call. V was clipped by 0 bases and J by 0 bases, with 8 bases between them. CDR1 SGDLS and CDR2 YYNGEE come from the germline V gene. The CDR3 totals 15 residues. The CDR3 DNA sequence: TGTGCCAGCAGCGTAGGGCAATTCAGCACAGATACGCAGTATTTT. Its protein product is CASSVGQFSTDTQYF.

The chain combines TRBV7-9 with TRBJ1-1; no clear D. CDR3 size: 13 residues. The V gene lost 8 bases and the J gene lost 7 bases, with 17 bases spanning the gap. The germline V gene has CDR1 SEHNR and CDR2 FQNEAQ (reference sequence). CDR3 sequence: CASRPGPGGEAFF. In DNA, the CDR3 is TGTGCCAGCCGACCCGGCCCCGGAGGTGAAGCTTTCTTT. Full variable domain (remainder filled in from reference TRBV7-9 and TRBJ1-1): DTGVSQNPRHKITKRGQNVTFRCDPISEHNRLYWYRQTLGQGPEFLTYFQNEAQLEKSRLLSDRFSAERPKGSFSTLEIQRTEQGDSAMYLCASRPGPGGEAFFGQGTRLTVV.

V is TRBV5-6 and J is TRBJ1-6; D gene unclear. The germline CDR1 and CDR2 sequences are SGHDT and YYEEEE. The CDR3 is made up of 13 amino acids. V shed 0 bases and J shed 8 bases, with 6 bases lying between them. CDR3 DNA: TGTGCCAGCAGCTTGGGCGGCGATTCACCCCTCCACTTT. Translating gives CASSLGGDSPLHF.

This chain links TRBV13 with TRBJ2-2, with D perhaps matching TRBD2 (5 bases). Germline V gives CDR1 PRHDT, CDR2 FYEKMQ (reference sequence). Trimming took off 5 bases at V and 1 base at J, with 8 bases between the two ends. The length of the CDR3 is 14 residues. CDR3 nucleotides: TGTGCCAGCAGCCCGGACTGGAACACCGGGGAGCTGTTTTTT. Protein sequence: CASSPDWNTGELFF.

As for this clone: The identical CDR3 is also encoded by other nucleotide sequences in the sample. The V call is TRBV13, the J call TRBJ1-1; no reliable D call. The CDR3 covers 13 residues. The V end lost 3 bases, the J end lost 1 base, and 6 bases lay between the germline ends. Germline CDR1 is PRHDT and CDR2 is FYEKMQ (reference sequence). The CDR3 DNA reads as TGTGCCAGCAGCTTGAGCGGGAACACTGAAGCTTTCTTT. Translated, it gives CASSLSGNTEAFF.

With regard to this clone: The same CDR3 is also encoded by other DNA sequences in this sample. The chain couples TRBV5-6 to TRBJ1-1, with D perhaps matching TRBD1 (5 bases). CDR1 and CDR2 (germline): SGHDT, YYEEEE. The CDR3 consists of 14 residues. The V end lost 4 bases, the J end lost 0 bases, and 10 bases lay between the germline ends. This chain's CDR3 is CASSPGGVNTEAFF. CDR3 sequence (DNA): TGTGCCAGCAGCCCCGGAGGGGTGAACACTGAAGCTTTCTTT.

The chain is built from TRBV6-6 and TRBJ2-1, with TRBD2 identical over 9 bases. In germline, CDR1 is MNHNY, CDR2 SVGAGI (reference sequence). V was pared by 0 bases and J by 8 bases, with 5 bases of the junction left unmatched. The CDR3 has 15 residues. The CDR3 reads CASSYSTSGGHEQFF. The CDR3 DNA sequence: TGTGCCAGCAGTTACTCGACCAGCGGGGGGCATGAGCAGTTCTTC.

The V gene is TRBV18, the J gene TRBJ1-5, with 12 nucleotides matching TRBD1. Germline V gives CDR1 KGHSH, CDR2 LQKENI. CDR3 length: 18 residues. V shed 2 bases, J shed 13 bases, and the junction held 18 bases outside the gene matches. The CDR3 DNA is TGTGCCAGCTCACCAACGGGAGGGACCCGGGACAGGGGGCGACTGCAGCATTTT. Encoded protein: CASSPTGGTRDRGRLQHF.

The chain links TRBV9 to TRBJ2-7, with D perhaps TRBD1 (6 bases). The CDR3 is made up of 17 amino acids. V was shortened by 4 bases and J by 1 base, with 21 bases between the two germline ends. Per the germline V gene, CDR1 is SGDLS and CDR2 is YYNGEE. The CDR3 nucleotides read TGTGCCAGCAGCCCCTACCAGGGGCAAGGGGTATCCTACGAGCAGTACTTC. It yields the protein CASSPYQGQGVSYEQYF.

The chain uses TRBV10-2 and TRBJ2-7, with D unresolved. The length of the CDR3 is 11 residues. Trimming took 3 bases from V and 3 from J, leaving 3 bases between them. The germline CDR1 and CDR2 sequences are WSHSY and SAAADI. In DNA form, the CDR3 reads TGCGCCAGCAGTGACAGCTACGAGCAGTACTTC. Its translation: CASSDSYEQYF.

The chain employs TRBV4-2 and TRBJ2-2; D is unresolved. The CDR3 is 16 residues long. Germline V gives CDR1 LGHNA, CDR2 YNFKEQ. V gave up 5 bases and J gave up 3 bases, with 16 bases separating them. The CDR3 region is CASSRTFRAYTGELFF. The CDR3 DNA sequence: TGTGCCAGCAGCAGGACCTTTCGGGCGTACACCGGGGAGCTGTTTTTT.

This chain connects TRBV9 to TRBJ2-7, with TRBD2 identical over 7 bases. From germline, CDR1 is SGDLS and CDR2 YYNGEE. J lost 2 bases, V lost 9 bases, and 5 bases had no gene match. The length of the CDR3 is 12 residues. The CDR3 here is CATVGGAYEQYF. The CDR3 DNA sequence: TGTGCCACCGTGGGGGGGGCCTACGAGCAGTACTTC.

Here the CDR3 DNA reads TGTGCCAGCAGCTTACTAGCGGGGGGGACCCAGTACTTC. This codes for CASSLLAGGTQYF. The chain employs TRBV5-6 and TRBJ2-5, with TRBD2 matching 12 bases. V lost 2 bases, J lost 7 bases, and 0 bases stayed unmatched. The CDR3 loop spans 13 amino acids. Germline V gives CDR1 SGHDT, CDR2 YYEEEE.

The gene calls are TRBV15 and TRBJ2-7, with D perhaps matching TRBD1 (5 bases). Trimming took 0 bases from V and 2 from J, leaving 8 bases between them. Germline-derived CDR1 and CDR2 are LNHNV and YYDKDF (reference sequence). The CDR3 length is 14 residues. The CDR3 sequence is CATSREKGTYEQYF. The CDR3 nucleotides read TGTGCCACCAGCAGAGAAAAGGGGACCTACGAGCAGTACTTC. The variable domain in full, completed from reference TRBV15 and TRBJ2-7, reads DAMVIQNPRYQVTQFGKPVTLSCSQTLNHNVMYWYQQKSSQAPKLLFHYYDKDFNNEADTPDNFQSRRPNTSFCFLDIRSPGLGDTAMYLCATSREKGTYEQYFGPGTRLTVT.

This clone came up a few times. The gene calls are TRBV10-3 and TRBJ1-2; D might be TRBD1 (5 bases). This CDR3 spans 14 amino acids. Trimming pared 3 bases from V and 7 bases from J, leaving 15 bases between. Germline lookup yields CDR1 ENHRY and CDR2 SYGVKD. The CDR3 DNA sequence: TGTGCCATCAGTGAACAGGACCGGGTGGTTGGCTACACCTTC. Translation: CAISEQDRVVGYTF.

The chain couples TRBV5-6 to TRBJ2-7; TRBD1 agrees at 9 bases. The J segment lost 2 bases and the V segment lost 4 bases, leaving 7 bases of the junction unmatched. Per the germline V gene, CDR1 is SGHDT and CDR2 is YYEEEE. CDR3 size: 15 residues. This CDR3 reads CASSGGTGPPYEQYF. The CDR3, as DNA: TGTGCCAGCAGCGGCGGGACAGGGCCACCCTACGAGCAGTACTTC.

The V call is TRBV10-3, the J call TRBJ2-7; D is unclear. The CDR3 sequence is 13 residues long. The V end lost 6 bases, the J end lost 3 bases, and 12 bases lay between the germline ends. CDR1 and CDR2 (germline): ENHRY, SYGVKD. The CDR3: CAIRIDKNYEQYF. The DNA of the CDR3 is TGTGCCATCAGGATCGACAAAAACTACGAGCAGTACTTC.